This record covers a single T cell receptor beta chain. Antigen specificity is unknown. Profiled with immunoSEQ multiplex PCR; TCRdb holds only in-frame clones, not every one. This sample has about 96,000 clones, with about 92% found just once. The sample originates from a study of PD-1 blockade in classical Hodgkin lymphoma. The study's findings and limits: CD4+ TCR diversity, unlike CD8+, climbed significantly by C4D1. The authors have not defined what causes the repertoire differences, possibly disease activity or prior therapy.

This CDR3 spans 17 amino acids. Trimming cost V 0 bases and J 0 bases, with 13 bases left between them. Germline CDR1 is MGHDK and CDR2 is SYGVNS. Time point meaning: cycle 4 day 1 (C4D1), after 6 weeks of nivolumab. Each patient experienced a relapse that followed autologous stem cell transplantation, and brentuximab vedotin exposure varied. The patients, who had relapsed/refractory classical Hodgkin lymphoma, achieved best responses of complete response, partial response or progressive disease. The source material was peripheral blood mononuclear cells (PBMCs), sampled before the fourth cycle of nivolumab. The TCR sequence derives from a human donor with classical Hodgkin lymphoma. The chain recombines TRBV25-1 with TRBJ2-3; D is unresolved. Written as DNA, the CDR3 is TGTGCCAGCAGTGAATATTTGGGCGCTATCAGCACAGATACGCAGTATTTT. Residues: CASSEYLGAISTDTQYF. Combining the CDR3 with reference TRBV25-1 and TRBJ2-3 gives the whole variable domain EADIYQTPRYLVIGTGKKITLECSQTMGHDKMYWYQQDPGMELHLIHYSYGVNSTEKGDLSSESTVSRIRTEHFPLTLESARPSHTSQYLCASSEYLGAISTDTQYFGPGTRLTVL.